This TCR beta chain was documented in a study of blood T cells in healthy people across ages. Study-wide results and caveats: Versus aged donors, long-lived donors had higher diversity and more naive CD4+ cells.

From germline, CDR1 is MGHRA and CDR2 YSYEKL. V shed 4 bases, J shed 11 bases, and the junction held 10 bases outside the gene matches. The CDR3 sequence is 13 residues long. This clonotype came up a few times. As yet, its antigen is unknown. PCR was performed a second time for about 6 to 12 cycles using a sample-barcoded 5' primer and a J-beta primer mix. Tagging of each cDNA molecule was performed by a template-switch adaptor with 12 random nucleotides. Sequencing yielded, for each sample, at least 3 million paired-end reads carrying CDR3. MiXCR was run by TCRdb on the 5' RACE reads, yielding one entry per CDR3 protein. The table has hundreds of thousands of distinct CDR3 sequences, roughly 26% seen once.

The chain recombines TRBV4-1 with TRBJ1-1; 7 positions match TRBD1. This receptor was identified in an elderly woman in good health. Sample: blood. CDR3 residues: CASSPGQDQGAFF. Written as DNA, the CDR3 is TGCGCCAGCAGCCCCGGACAGGACCAGGGCGCTTTCTTT.